Below are 30 T cell receptor beta chains sequenced from a single sample in a study of shared clonotypes between healthy human individuals. Clones were sequenced by immunoSEQ multiplex PCR, and TCRdb holds only the in-frame ones, with some missing. This sample yields about 1,800,000 clones, of which about 95% are seen a single time; roughly 1.2% belongs to the top ten. In the naive CD8 group, cells lacked CD45RO and were positively selected for CCR7, so terminally differentiated effector memory CD45RA+ cells were left out. The specimen sequenced was naive CD8+ T cells sorted from blood. These receptors were taken from a young man in good health.

The V call is TRBV19, the J call TRBJ2-3; D gene unclear. CDR3 length: 13 amino acids. V lost 5 bases and J lost 2, with 8 bases in between. Germline V gene lookup returns CDR1 LNHDA and CDR2 SQIVND (reference sequence). The CDR3 region has the DNA TGTGCCAGTAGTGTCCTGTTCACAGATACGCAGTATTTT. Protein sequence: CASSVLFTDTQYF. Complete variable domain (other parts from reference TRBV19 and TRBJ2-3): DGGITQSPKYLFRKEGQNVTLSCEQNLNHDAMYWYRQDPGQGLRLIYYSQIVNDFQKGDIAEGYSVSREKKESFPLTVTSAQKNPTAFYLCASSVLFTDTQYFGPGTRLTVL.

Only a few counts were recorded for this clone. V usage is TRBV28 and J usage is TRBJ1-6; 8 positions agree with TRBD1. The CDR3 is 19 residues long. V was pared by 6 bases and J by 8 bases, with 21 bases of the junction left unmatched. The germline V gene encodes CDR1 MDHEN and CDR2 SYDVKM. The CDR3 here is CASRQLRDRHVGNDSPLHF. CDR3 nucleotides: TGTGCCAGCAGACAACTCCGGGACAGGCATGTCGGTAACGATTCACCCCTCCACTTT.

This rearrangement joins TRBV15 to TRBJ2-7; D is unclear. The germline V gene has CDR1 LNHNV and CDR2 YYDKDF (reference sequence). Trimming shortened V by 5 bases and J by 2 bases, and 10 bases separated the two germline ends. The CDR3 runs to 13 residues. DNA for the CDR3: TGTGCCACCAGCCAGGACGGAACCTACGAGCAGTACTTC. Translation: CATSQDGTYEQYF.

A remark on this clone: Given a much more abundant clone one base away, this may be a read error. J is TRBJ2-7 and V is TRBV28, with 7 bases lining up with TRBD1. Germline values: CDR1 MDHEN, CDR2 SYDVKM. The CDR3 loop spans 13 amino acids. The ends lost 6 bases at V and 0 bases at J; junction bases unmatched: 2. The CDR3 DNA sequence: TGTGCCAGCAGCGACAGGGTCTCCTACGAGCAGTACTTC. Translating gives CASSDRVSYEQYF.

The chain employs TRBV7-9 and TRBJ2-1; TRBD2 aligns across 7 bases. CDR3 length equals 14 residues. Losses at the gene ends were 1 base for V and 7 bases for J; bases not matched to a gene: 4. Germline CDR1 reads SEHNR; CDR2 reads FQNEAQ (reference sequence). The CDR3 DNA reads TGTGCCAGCAGCTTAGGGGGACTACAGAATGAGCAGTTCTTC. Translating gives CASSLGGLQNEQFF.

This chain links TRBV11-2 with TRBJ2-1; no clear D. Trimming removed 8 bases from V and 3 bases from J, with 17 bases in between. This CDR3 spans 15 amino acids. Germline V gene lookup returns CDR1 SGHAT and CDR2 FQNNGV. CDR3 DNA sequence: TGTGCCAGCCACATGGACGGATCTCTCTACAATGAGCAGTTCTTC. This translates into CASHMDGSLYNEQFF.

The J gene is TRBJ2-1, the V gene TRBV30; D may be TRBD2 (6 bases). With 2 bases removed from V and 1 base from J, the gap between germline ends came to 15 bases. Germline V gene data show CDR1 as GTSNPN and CDR2 as SVGIG (reference sequence). This CDR3 spans 16 amino acids. The CDR3 region has the DNA TGTGCCTGGAGTTTCGGTTACGGGGGTTCCTACAATGAGCAGTTCTTC. Amino acids: CAWSFGYGGSYNEQFF.

As for this clone: The sample contains more than one DNA sequence encoding this CDR3. V usage is TRBV9 and J usage is TRBJ2-3; D remains unclear. CDR1 and CDR2 (germline): SGDLS, YYNGEE. Trimming removed 3 bases from V and 6 bases from J, with 8 bases in between. This CDR3 has 12 residues. For the CDR3, the DNA is TGTGCCAGCAGCGGTGATCCCGATACGCAGTATTTT. Amino acids: CASSGDPDTQYF.

V gene TRBV9 combines with J gene TRBJ2-7; perhaps D is TRBD1 or TRBD2 (5 bases each). V was cut by 5 bases and J by 2 bases, with 17 bases left in between. The CDR3 extends over 15 amino acids. Germline V gene sequence: CDR1 SGDLS, CDR2 YYNGEE. In nucleotides, the CDR3 is TGTGCCAGCAGTCCCGGGGCCTTCGAAACCTACGAGCAGTACTTC. It is translated as CASSPGAFETYEQYF.

The chain couples TRBV6-5 to TRBJ2-1, with 10 bases matching TRBD2. V lost 4 bases and J lost 3; bases outside the gene matches: 3. CDR3 length: 15 amino acids. In germline, CDR1 is MNHEY, CDR2 SVGAGI. In nucleotides, the CDR3 is TGTGCCAGCAGTTGGGAGCGGGGGGGCTACAATGAGCAGTTCTTC. Its translation: CASSWERGGYNEQFF.

This chain links TRBV7-9 with TRBJ2-7; the match to TRBD2 covers 13 bases. Germline lookup yields CDR1 SEHNR and CDR2 FQNEAQ (reference sequence). The CDR3 totals 15 residues. The V and J ends lost 5 bases and 4 bases, in that order; junction bases with no gene match: 5. The CDR3 loop is CASSRTSGGYYEQYF. For the CDR3, the DNA is TGTGCCAGCAGCCGGACTAGCGGGGGCTATTACGAGCAGTACTTC. The full variable domain, in which reference TRBV7-9 and TRBJ2-7 provide the parts outside the CDR3, is DTGVSQNPRHKITKRGQNVTFRCDPISEHNRLYWYRQTLGQGPEFLTYFQNEAQLEKSRLLSDRFSAERPKGSFSTLEIQRTEQGDSAMYLCASSRTSGGYYEQYFGPGTRLTVT.

V and J are TRBV19 and TRBJ1-1; no definite D call. V was clipped by 4 bases and J by 8 bases, with 14 bases between them. The CDR3 runs to 13 residues. Germline-derived CDR1 and CDR2 are LNHDA and SQIVND (reference sequence). The CDR3 coding sequence is TGTGCCAGTAGTAGGGAGGTTTGGGCCGAAGCTTTCTTT. This gives the protein CASSREVWAEAFF. Based on the CDR3 plus reference TRBV19 and TRBJ1-1, the full variable domain is DGGITQSPKYLFRKEGQNVTLSCEQNLNHDAMYWYRQDPGQGLRLIYYSQIVNDFQKGDIAEGYSVSREKKESFPLTVTSAQKNPTAFYLCASSREVWAEAFFGQGTRLTVV.

The gene calls are TRBV4-1 and TRBJ2-5; 12 positions match TRBD2. With 4 bases clipped from V and 3 bases from J, the junction kept 6 bases outside the gene matches. The CDR3 consists of 16 residues. Germline V CDR1 and CDR2: MGHRA, YSYEKL. The CDR3 loop is CASSPGLAGPKETQYF. For the CDR3, the DNA is TGCGCCAGCAGCCCAGGACTAGCGGGGCCTAAAGAGACCCAGTACTTC.

CDR3 nucleotides: TGTGCCAGCAGCATAGTAGGTGGGGGCCGAGACGAGCAGTACTTC. This sequence encodes CASSIVGGGRDEQYF. The chain couples TRBV13 to TRBJ2-7; weak D call: TRBD1 (6 bases). The CDR3 is made up of 15 amino acids. Germline V lookup: CDR1 PRHDT, CDR2 FYEKMQ (reference sequence). V lost 5 bases and J 5 bases, leaving 19 bases between the germline ends.

The chain couples TRBV4-1 to TRBJ2-3; 7 nucleotides line up with TRBD1. V lost 6 bases to trimming and J lost 2 bases; unmatched junction nucleotides: 14. The CDR3 runs to 17 residues. The germline CDR1 and CDR2 sequences are MGHRA and YSYEKL. The CDR3 nucleotides read TGCGCCAGCAGTCCGAAACAGGGGCCGCAAAACACAGATACGCAGTATTTT. The encoded protein is CASSPKQGPQNTDTQYF.

V usage is TRBV5-6 and J usage is TRBJ1-1, with a possible D match to TRBD1 (6 bases). Germline values: CDR1 SGHDT, CDR2 YYEEEE. CDR3 length equals 14 residues. Trimming removed 3 bases from V and 1 base from J, with 10 bases in between. The CDR3 DNA is TGTGCCAGCAGCTACGGGGGGGCGAACACTGAAGCTTTCTTT. Its protein product is CASSYGGANTEAFF.

The V call is TRBV19, the J call TRBJ2-7; possible D gene TRBD1, 5 bases. Per the germline V gene, CDR1 is LNHDA and CDR2 is SQIVND (reference sequence). Trimming stripped 5 bases from V and 4 bases from J, with 9 bases between. This CDR3 spans 12 amino acids. DNA for the CDR3: TGTGCCAGTAGTTACCAGGGTTACGAGCAGTACTTC. Its translation is CASSYQGYEQYF.

The rearrangement links TRBV5-6 to TRBJ2-7; possibly TRBD1 or TRBD2 for D (5 bases each). V was clipped by 1 base and J by 9 bases, with 20 bases between them. This CDR3 is built from 15 residues. Germline lookup yields CDR1 SGHDT and CDR2 YYEEEE. The CDR3 DNA reads TGTGCCAGCAGCTTGCTGGCCGGGGCGGCGGTTGGGCAGTACTTC. Translating it yields CASSLLAGAAVGQYF.

The chain employs TRBV25-1 and TRBJ1-2; no reliable D call. The V end lost 4 bases, the J end lost 0 bases, and 6 bases lay between the germline ends. CDR3 length: 13 residues. The germline CDR1 and CDR2 sequences are MGHDK and SYGVNS. The CDR3 loop reads CASSAAANYGYTF. DNA of the CDR3: TGTGCCAGCAGTGCGGCGGCTAACTATGGCTACACCTTC.

The chain carries TRBV27 and TRBJ2-7; 8 positions agree with TRBD1. Germline V lookup: CDR1 MNHEY, CDR2 SMNVEV (reference sequence). This CDR3 region has 16 residues. Germline trimming cut 2 bases from V and 4 bases from J; bases unmatched to any gene: 10. The chain's CDR3 is CASSLRAGGHLYEQYF. The CDR3 DNA sequence: TGTGCCAGCAGTTTAAGGGCAGGGGGCCACCTGTACGAGCAGTACTTC.

The chain combines TRBV7-2 with TRBJ2-7; D perhaps matches TRBD2 (6 bases). The CDR3 covers 15 residues. CDR1 is SGHTA, CDR2 FQGNSA, per germline. V gave up 4 bases and J gave up 1 base, with 14 bases separating them. CDR3 region: CASSSRTTSSYEQYF. The DNA for the CDR3 is TGTGCCAGCAGCTCCCGGACTACGTCTTCCTACGAGCAGTACTTC.

CDR3 loop: CASSEARVSPNYGYTF. CDR3 nucleotides: TGTGCCAGCAGTGAAGCCAGGGTGTCCCCTAACTATGGCTACACCTTC. V and J are TRBV2 and TRBJ1-2, with a tentative D call TRBD1 (5 bases). CDR1 SNHLY and CDR2 FYNNEI come from the germline V gene. The CDR3 spans 16 residues. The V and J ends lost 0 bases and 0 bases respectively, with 11 bases between them.

The chain couples TRBV19 to TRBJ2-7; weak D call: TRBD1 (6 bases). Trimming removed 5 bases from V and 3 bases from J, with 11 bases in between. CDR1 LNHDA and CDR2 SQIVND come from the germline V gene (reference sequence). CDR3 length: 13 amino acids. DNA of the CDR3: TGTGCCAGTAGTTTACAGGGTTTCTACGAGCAGTACTTC. Translation: CASSLQGFYEQYF.

The chain recombines TRBV28 with TRBJ2-7; tentative D call: TRBD1 (6 bases). Per germline, CDR1 MDHEN and CDR2 SYDVKM. The CDR3 has 13 amino acids. V lost 5 bases and J lost 6, with 14 bases in between. The CDR3 loop is CASSPGTPLEQYF. CDR3 nucleotides: TGTGCCAGCAGTCCCGGGACACCGCTCGAGCAGTACTTC.

This clone showed up just once. The chain employs TRBV4-3 and TRBJ2-7; 10 nucleotides line up with TRBD2. The CDR3 is 16 residues long. The germline V gene encodes CDR1 LGHNA and CDR2 YSLEER. The V and J ends lost 0 bases and 4 bases, in that order; junction bases with no gene match: 6. This CDR3 is CASSQDRLAGDYEQYF. The CDR3 nucleotides read TGCGCCAGCAGCCAAGATAGGCTAGCGGGAGATTACGAGCAGTACTTC.

The genes are TRBV11-1 and TRBJ2-1; TRBD2 agrees at 11 bases. The J segment lost 6 bases and the V segment lost 1 base, leaving 8 bases of the junction unmatched. Germline-derived CDR1 and CDR2 are SGHAT and FQDESV (reference sequence). The CDR3 consists of 17 residues. CDR3 bases: TGTGCCAGCAGCTTAGGGTTAGCGGGGGGGCCCCCCAATGAGCAGTTCTTC. Residues: CASSLGLAGGPPNEQFF.

J is TRBJ1-4 and V is TRBV30, with a tentative D call TRBD1 (6 bases). Germline values: CDR1 GTSNPN, CDR2 SVGIG (reference sequence). The CDR3 sequence is 14 residues long. The V end was cut by 5 bases, the J end by 0 bases, with 10 bases between. CDR3 in DNA: TGTGCCTGGGCCACAGGGACAACTAATGAAAAACTGTTTTTT. Translated, it gives CAWATGTTNEKLFF. Drawing the rest from reference TRBV30 and TRBJ1-4, the complete variable domain is SQTIHQWPATLVQPVGSPLSLECTVEGTSNPNLYWYRQAAGRGLQLLFYSVGIGQISSEVPQNLSASRPQDRQFILSSKKLLLSDSGFYLCAWATGTTNEKLFFGSGTQLSVL.

Only a few counts were recorded for this clone. The same CDR3 also results from other DNA sequences found in this sample. This sequence joins TRBV11-2 and TRBJ2-7; the D is unclear. With 0 bases removed from V and 2 bases from J, the gap between germline ends came to 2 bases. CDR3 length: 12 residues. Per the germline V gene, CDR1 is SGHAT and CDR2 is FQNNGV. CDR3 loop: CASSLETYEQYF. Here the CDR3 DNA reads TGTGCCAGCAGCTTAGAGACCTACGAGCAGTACTTC.

J is TRBJ1-1 and V is TRBV6-1, with D possibly matching TRBD1 (6 bases). The V end lost 2 bases, the J end lost 3 bases, and 13 bases lay between the germline ends. Germline CDR1 and CDR2: MNHNS and SASEGT. The CDR3 is 15 amino acids. CDR3 amino acids: CASSELRGAHTEAFF. Written as DNA, the CDR3 is TGTGCCAGCAGTGAATTGCGGGGGGCGCACACTGAAGCTTTCTTT.

J is TRBJ2-3 and V is TRBV6-1; weak D call: TRBD1 (5 bases). The germline CDR1 and CDR2 sequences are MNHNS and SASEGT. Trimming left V 5 bases short and J 2 bases short, with 11 bases between. The CDR3 length is 14 residues. CDR3 in DNA: TGTGCCAGCAGTTCAGGGCCTTTCACAGATACGCAGTATTTT. Translated: CASSSGPFTDTQYF.